This entry is about one T cell receptor (beta chain). Its antigen is not identified. Sequenced by immunoSEQ multiplex PCR; TCRdb stores in-frame clones only, minus some. The table has 90,000 to 120,000 clones, about 92% seen once. V lost 5 bases, J lost 2 bases, and 6 bases stayed unmatched. CDR1 and CDR2 from the germline V gene are SGHTA and FQGNSA. The CDR3 contains 15 residues. These data originate in a study of T cell responses to AZD1222 COVID-19 vaccine. Study results and limitations: Donor demographics were predominantly white British with a female majority; clonal diversity may be underestimated. Seropositive status at baseline applied to only five to seven AZD1222 recipients. Scientists sampled the repertoires only once the peak T cell response had passed.

The clonotype originates from an adult who received the AZD1222 COVID-19 vaccine. Source: peripheral blood, taken 28 days after the second AZD1222 dose. The chain joins TRBV7-2 to TRBJ2-5, with 9 nucleotides matching TRBD2. In DNA, the CDR3 is TGTGCCAGCAGCAGCGGACTAGCGCCACAAGAGACCCAGTACTTC. Translating it yields CASSSGLAPQETQYF.